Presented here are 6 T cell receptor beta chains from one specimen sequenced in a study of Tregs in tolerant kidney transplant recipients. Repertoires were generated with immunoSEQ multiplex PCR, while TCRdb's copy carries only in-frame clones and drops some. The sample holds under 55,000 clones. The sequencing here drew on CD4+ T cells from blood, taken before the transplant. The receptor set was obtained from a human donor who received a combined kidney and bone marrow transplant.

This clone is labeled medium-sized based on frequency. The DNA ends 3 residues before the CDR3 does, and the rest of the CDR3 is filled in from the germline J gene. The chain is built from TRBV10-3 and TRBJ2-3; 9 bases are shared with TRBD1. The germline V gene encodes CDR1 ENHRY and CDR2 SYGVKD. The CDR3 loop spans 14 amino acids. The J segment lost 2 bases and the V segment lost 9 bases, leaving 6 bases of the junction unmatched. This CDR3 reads CAIWGQGTTDTQYF. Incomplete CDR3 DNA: TGTGCCATTTGGGGACAGGGTACCACAGATACG.

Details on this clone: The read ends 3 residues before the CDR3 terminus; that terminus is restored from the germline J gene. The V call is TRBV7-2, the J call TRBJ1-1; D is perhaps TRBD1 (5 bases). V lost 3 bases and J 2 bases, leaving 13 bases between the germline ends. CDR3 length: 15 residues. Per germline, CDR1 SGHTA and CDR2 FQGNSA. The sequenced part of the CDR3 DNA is TGTGCCAGCAGCTTTGGGGGGAGCCGTAACACTGAA. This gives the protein CASSFGGSRNTE. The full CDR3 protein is CASSFGGSRNTEAFF.

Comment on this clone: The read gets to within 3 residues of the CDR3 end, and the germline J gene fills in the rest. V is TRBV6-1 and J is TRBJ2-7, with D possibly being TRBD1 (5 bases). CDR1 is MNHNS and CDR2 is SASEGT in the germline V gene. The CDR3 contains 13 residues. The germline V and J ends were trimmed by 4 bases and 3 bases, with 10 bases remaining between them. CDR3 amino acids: CASSVDSIYEQYF. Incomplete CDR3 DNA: TGTGCCAGCAGTGTCGACAGCATCTACGAG.

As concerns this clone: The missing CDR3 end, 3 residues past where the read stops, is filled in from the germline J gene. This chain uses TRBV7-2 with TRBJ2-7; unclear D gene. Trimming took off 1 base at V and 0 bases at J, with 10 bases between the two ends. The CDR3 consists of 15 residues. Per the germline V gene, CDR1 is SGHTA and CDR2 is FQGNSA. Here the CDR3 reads CASSLVSGSSYEQYF. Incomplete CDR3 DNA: TGTGCCAGCAGCTTAGTTTCCGGGTCCTCCTACGAG.

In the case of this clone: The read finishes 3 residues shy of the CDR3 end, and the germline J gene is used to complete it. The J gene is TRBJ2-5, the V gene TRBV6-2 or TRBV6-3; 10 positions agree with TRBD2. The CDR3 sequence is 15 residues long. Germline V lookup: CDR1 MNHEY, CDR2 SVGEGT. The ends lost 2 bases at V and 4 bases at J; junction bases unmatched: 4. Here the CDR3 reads CASSYPGLARETQYF. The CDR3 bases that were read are TGTGCCAGCAGTTACCCGGGACTAGCGAGAGAGACC.

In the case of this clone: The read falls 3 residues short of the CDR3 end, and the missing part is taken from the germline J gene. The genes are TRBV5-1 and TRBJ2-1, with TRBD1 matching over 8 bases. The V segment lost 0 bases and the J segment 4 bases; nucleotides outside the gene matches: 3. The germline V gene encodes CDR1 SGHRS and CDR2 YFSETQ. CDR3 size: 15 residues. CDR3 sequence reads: CASSLGQGMYNEQFF. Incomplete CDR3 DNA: TGCGCCAGCAGCTTGGGACAGGGGATGTACAATGAG. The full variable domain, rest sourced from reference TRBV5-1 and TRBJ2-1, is KAGVTQTPRYLIKTRGQQVTLSCSPISGHRSVSWYQQTPGQGLQFLFEYFSETQRNKGNFPGRFSGRQFSNSRSEMNVSTLELGDSALYLCASSLGQGMYNEQFFGPGTRLTVL.